One and the same sample provided the 29 T cell receptor beta chains below, sequenced in a study of cytomegalovirus exposure and HLA in healthy donors. The PCR employed 60 Vbeta primers together with 13 Jbeta primers. Assay used: immunoSEQ multiplex PCR; TCRdb lists only in-frame clones, some missing. The sample has 150,000 to 200,000 clones; roughly 80% are singletons. The source material was PBMCs. These receptors originate from a female donor in good health and CMV-seronegative.

V gene TRBV6-5 combines with J gene TRBJ2-2; the match to TRBD1 covers 11 bases. The V gene end was trimmed by 2 bases and the J gene end by 7 bases; junction bases not matched to a gene: 6. Germline-derived CDR1 and CDR2 are MNHEY and SVGAGI. This CDR3 is built from 16 residues. The CDR3 reads CASSYAGQGVGGELFF. For the CDR3, the DNA is TGTGCCAGCAGTTACGCGGGACAGGGGGTTGGCGGGGAGCTGTTTTTT.

This rearrangement joins TRBV28 to TRBJ2-7, with 9 nucleotides matching TRBD1. With V trimmed by 6 bases and J by 3 bases, 9 bases remained unmatched. Germline V lookup: CDR1 MDHEN, CDR2 SYDVKM. This CDR3 is 15 amino acids long. In nucleotides, the CDR3 is TGTGCCAGCAGGGATCCCGGGACAGGGAGCTACGAGCAGTACTTC. Translated, it gives CASRDPGTGSYEQYF.

The chain recombines TRBV6-1 with TRBJ1-5; no definite D call. The CDR3 is 14 amino acids. V dropped 2 bases and J dropped 4 bases, with 9 bases sitting between them. The V gene's germline CDR1 is MNHNS and CDR2 SASEGT. The CDR3 region is CASSETEENQPQHF. CDR3 nucleotides: TGTGCCAGCAGTGAAACGGAGGAGAATCAGCCCCAGCATTTT.

J is TRBJ1-2 and V is TRBV30; 9 bases match TRBD1. In germline, CDR1 is GTSNPN, CDR2 SVGIG (reference sequence). The CDR3 totals 18 residues. V gave up 1 base and J gave up 0 bases; unmatched junction bases: 12. The CDR3 protein is CAWSARLTGQGSNYGYTF. The CDR3 DNA sequence: TGTGCCTGGAGTGCCCGTCTCACGGGACAGGGCTCTAACTATGGCTACACCTTC.

This clone was recorded only once. This sequence joins TRBV10-3 and TRBJ1-1; 9 nucleotides align to TRBD1. Germline CDR1 ENHRY, CDR2 SYGVKD. The CDR3 extends over 14 amino acids. The junction had 2 bases not matched to a gene; V was cut back by 3 bases and J by 3 bases. CDR3 nucleotides: TGTGCCATCAGTGAACAGGGGGCGGACACTGAAGCTTTCTTT. It codes for CAISEQGADTEAFF.

The V gene is TRBV30, the J gene TRBJ2-2; 8 bases fit TRBD2. The V gene's germline CDR1 is GTSNPN and CDR2 SVGIG (reference sequence). With V trimmed by 3 bases and J by 6 bases, 6 bases remained unmatched. The CDR3 covers 14 residues. The CDR3 coding sequence is TGTGCCTGGAGGGGCAGCGGGGGTGCCGGGGAGCTGTTTTTT. This codes for CAWRGSGGAGELFF.

This clone was found a few times. The chain recombines TRBV5-6 with TRBJ2-3; 7 bases fit TRBD1. The CDR3 length is 16 residues. Trimming removed 2 bases from V and 3 bases from J; junction bases left unmatched: 9. Germline CDR1 is SGHDT and CDR2 is YYEEEE. CDR3 sequence reads: CASSFYRGVVTDTQYF. Written as DNA, the CDR3 is TGTGCCAGCAGCTTTTACAGGGGAGTGGTGACAGATACGCAGTATTTT.

This clone was found many times. V usage is TRBV6-4 and J usage is TRBJ2-3, with a possible D match to TRBD1 (6 bases). Germline loops: CDR1 MRHNA, CDR2 SNTAGT. V was shortened by 0 bases and J by 1 base, with 14 bases between the two germline ends. This CDR3 is 17 amino acids long. The DNA of the CDR3 is TGTGCCAGCAGTGACTCGGATGGGGCAGGGGGCACAGATACGCAGTATTTT. It translates to CASSDSDGAGGTDTQYF.

The sample holds a few counts of this clone. The chain has TRBV14 and TRBJ1-5, with D possibly matching TRBD1 (6 bases). V lost 1 base to trimming and J lost 2 bases, with 15 bases between them. From germline, CDR1 is SGHDN and CDR2 FVKESK. The CDR3 length is 17 residues. The chain's CDR3 is CASSQGTDDLGNQPQHF. The CDR3 bases are TGTGCCAGCAGCCAAGGGACAGACGATCTTGGCAATCAGCCCCAGCATTTT.

This sequence joins TRBV6-6 and TRBJ2-7; D gene uncertain. The CDR3 contains 12 residues. Trimming shortened V by 2 bases and J by 2 bases, and 4 bases separated the two germline ends. The V gene's germline CDR1 is MNHNY and CDR2 SVGAGI (reference sequence). CDR3 residues: CASSYEAYEQYF. CDR3 DNA: TGTGCCAGCAGTTACGAGGCCTACGAGCAGTACTTC.

This chain connects TRBV15 to TRBJ1-1; a possible D gene is TRBD1 (6 bases). This CDR3 comprises 12 residues. The V end was cut by 6 bases, the J end by 5 bases, with 10 bases between. Germline V gene sequence: CDR1 LNHNV, CDR2 YYDKDF (reference sequence). For the CDR3, the DNA is TGTGCCACCAGGTACAGGGAAACTGAAGCTTTCTTT. Translating it yields CATRYRETEAFF.

The CDR3, as DNA: TGTGCCAGCAGCCCAGATGTCTGGCATTCACCCCTCCACTTT. It encodes CASSPDVWHSPLHF. The chain combines TRBV9 with TRBJ1-6, with no clear D. The CDR3 sequence is 14 residues long. Germline lookup yields CDR1 SGDLS and CDR2 YYNGEE. Trimming shortened V by 4 bases and J by 8 bases, and 13 bases separated the two germline ends.

This clone has just a few counts. This chain joins TRBV7-8 and TRBJ1-2; 10 bases line up with TRBD1. The CDR3 totals 15 residues. The germline V gene has CDR1 SGHVS and CDR2 FQNEAQ. J gave up 8 bases and V 1 base, and 7 bases lay outside the gene matches. DNA of the CDR3: TGTGCCAGCAGCTTAGAGACAGGGGGCTATAAGGGCTACACCTTC. This gives the protein CASSLETGGYKGYTF.

The chain carries TRBV29-1 and TRBJ2-3, with TRBD2 identical over 7 bases. V lost 8 bases and J lost 7; bases outside the gene matches: 12. The CDR3 has 13 residues. Per germline, CDR1 SQVTM and CDR2 ANQGSEA. In DNA, the CDR3 is TGCAGCCTTGCGGGGGACTTGACCTATACGCAGTATTTT. Its protein product is CSLAGDLTYTQYF.

This chain connects TRBV7-9 to TRBJ1-5; no definite D call. Trimming cost V 3 bases and J 0 bases, with 9 bases left between them. Germline CDR1 SEHNR, CDR2 FQNEAQ (reference sequence). The CDR3 is 15 amino acids. The CDR3 DNA is TGTGCCAGCAGCTTTGGCAGTGATAGCAATCAGCCCCAGCATTTT. This encodes CASSFGSDSNQPQHF.

The rearrangement links TRBV28 to TRBJ1-1; 9 bases agree with TRBD1. The CDR3 consists of 13 residues. V lost 10 bases, J lost 5 bases, and 8 bases stayed unmatched. CDR1 MDHEN and CDR2 SYDVKM come from the germline V gene. CDR3: CATGQGSGTEAFF. CDR3 bases: TGTGCCACGGGACAGGGTTCGGGGACTGAAGCTTTCTTT.

V gene TRBV28 combines with J gene TRBJ1-5; D is perhaps TRBD1 (6 bases). This CDR3 contains 17 residues. V lost 6 bases to trimming and J lost 0 bases, with 18 bases between them. Germline CDR1 MDHEN, CDR2 SYDVKM. The chain's CDR3 is CASSPLGQRISNQPQHF. CDR3 sequence (DNA): TGTGCCAGCAGCCCACTCGGACAGCGGATTAGCAATCAGCCCCAGCATTTT.

The genes are TRBV5-4 and TRBJ1-3; D call uncertain. There are 16 residues in the CDR3. From germline, CDR1 is SGHNT and CDR2 YYREEE (reference sequence). V lost 0 bases and J lost 0, with 10 bases in between. CDR3: CASSLGLLSSGNTIYF. The CDR3 nucleotides are TGTGCCAGCAGCTTGGGACTCCTGAGCTCTGGAAACACCATATATTTT.

The rearrangement links TRBV19 to TRBJ1-1; D gene ambiguous. The CDR3 runs to 14 residues. Germline V gene data show CDR1 as LNHDA and CDR2 as SQIVND (reference sequence). V was clipped by 7 bases and J by 4 bases, with 16 bases between them. The CDR3 spells CASTYRAGITEAFF. CDR3 coding DNA: TGTGCCAGTACCTATCGGGCGGGCATCACTGAAGCTTTCTTT.

The chain carries TRBV7-2 and TRBJ2-1; TRBD1 aligns across 7 bases. The CDR3 totals 14 residues. Unmatched junction bases numbered 7, after V lost 3 bases and J lost 8 bases. CDR1 is SGHTA, CDR2 FQGNSA, per germline. Here the CDR3 reads CASSFRQGGDEQFF. CDR3 nucleotide sequence: TGTGCCAGCAGCTTTCGACAGGGTGGGGATGAGCAGTTCTTC.

V is TRBV6-1 and J is TRBJ1-5; weak D call: TRBD1 (5 bases). The V gene's germline CDR1 is MNHNS and CDR2 SASEGT. V lost 1 base, J lost 1 base, and 14 bases lay in between. This CDR3 has 17 residues. Here the CDR3 reads CASSEEVTGRSNQPQHF. As DNA, the CDR3 is TGTGCCAGCAGTGAAGAGGTTACAGGACGGAGCAATCAGCCCCAGCATTTT.

This clone was detected only once. Other DNA sequences within the sample encode an identical CDR3. The genes are TRBV27 and TRBJ1-2, with a tentative D call TRBD1 (5 bases). The CDR3 consists of 15 residues. Deletions cut 0 bases from V and 4 bases from J, with 12 bases between. The germline V gene encodes CDR1 MNHEY and CDR2 SMNVEV (reference sequence). The CDR3 loop reads CASSLSPVGAYGYTF. The CDR3 nucleotides are TGTGCCAGCAGTTTATCCCCGGTAGGGGCCTATGGCTACACCTTC.

The chain has TRBV19 and TRBJ2-7; weak D call: TRBD1 (6 bases). This CDR3 contains 15 residues. Trimming left V 1 base short and J 0 bases short, with 10 bases between. Germline V CDR1 and CDR2: LNHDA, SQIVND (reference sequence). The CDR3 DNA reads TGTGCCAGTAGTATAGGGACAGAGAGCTCCTACGAGCAGTACTTC. Amino acid sequence: CASSIGTESSYEQYF.

V is TRBV7-3 and J is TRBJ2-1; D is unclear. Germline V lookup: CDR1 SGHTA, CDR2 FQGTGA. CDR3 length: 14 amino acids. Trimming removed 2 bases from V and 3 bases from J, with 8 bases in between. CDR3 sequence reads: CASSLGPDYNEQFF. The CDR3 DNA sequence: TGTGCCAGCAGCTTAGGCCCCGACTACAATGAGCAGTTCTTC. Filled out from reference TRBV7-3 and TRBJ2-1, the complete variable domain reads GAGVSQTPSNKVTEKGKYVELRCDPISGHTALYWYRQSLGQGPEFLIYFQGTGAADDSGLPNDRFFAVRPEGSVSTLKIQRTERGDSAVYLCASSLGPDYNEQFFGPGTRLTVL.

This rearrangement joins TRBV11-2 to TRBJ1-3, with D possibly matching TRBD1 (5 bases). The CDR3 is made up of 16 amino acids. CDR1 is SGHAT and CDR2 is FQNNGV in the germline V gene. The germline V and J ends were trimmed by 0 bases and 8 bases, with 17 bases remaining between them. The CDR3 DNA reads TGTGCCAGCAGCTTAGACAGGGTAACGAGCGAGGACACCATATATTTT. Translated, it gives CASSLDRVTSEDTIYF.

The chain combines TRBV30 with TRBJ1-4, with D possibly matching TRBD1 (5 bases). The CDR3 runs to 14 residues. V shed 4 bases and J shed 3 bases, with 12 bases lying between them. Germline V gives CDR1 GTSNPN, CDR2 SVGIG (reference sequence). CDR3 coding DNA: TGTGCCTGGACCCATGGGGGGGCTAATGAAAAACTGTTTTTT. It codes for CAWTHGGANEKLFF. The full variable domain, completed using reference TRBV30 and TRBJ1-4, is SQTIHQWPATLVQPVGSPLSLECTVEGTSNPNLYWYRQAAGRGLQLLFYSVGIGQISSEVPQNLSASRPQDRQFILSSKKLLLSDSGFYLCAWTHGGANEKLFFGSGTQLSVL.

In its sample, this clone was seen once. This chain links TRBV2 with TRBJ1-1; D ambiguous. The CDR3 consists of 14 residues. Germline V lookup: CDR1 SNHLY, CDR2 FYNNEI. The V gene lost 5 bases and the J gene lost 0 bases, with 10 bases spanning the gap. The CDR3 protein is CASSKTDMNTEAFF. CDR3 coding DNA: TGTGCCAGCAGTAAAACCGACATGAACACTGAAGCTTTCTTT.

The chain carries TRBV5-1 and TRBJ2-7, with 10 bases lining up with TRBD2. The V and J ends lost 4 bases and 0 bases, in that order; junction bases with no gene match: 13. Germline V gene sequence: CDR1 SGHRS, CDR2 YFSETQ. This CDR3 contains 18 residues. DNA of the CDR3: TGCGCCAGCAGCCCTAGCGGGGGATCCACCTTGATCTCCTACGAGCAGTACTTC. Its translation: CASSPSGGSTLISYEQYF. The full variable domain, rest sourced from reference TRBV5-1 and TRBJ2-7, is KAGVTQTPRYLIKTRGQQVTLSCSPISGHRSVSWYQQTPGQGLQFLFEYFSETQRNKGNFPGRFSGRQFSNSRSEMNVSTLELGDSALYLCASSPSGGSTLISYEQYFGPGTRLTVT.

This clone appeared once. The CDR3 bases are TGTGCTAGTGGTTTGGGCCAGGGCACCGGGGAGCTGTTTTTT. Translating it yields CASGLGQGTGELFF. The chain combines TRBV12-5 with TRBJ2-2, with D maybe TRBD1 (5 bases). Germline V lookup: CDR1 LGHNT, CDR2 FRNRAP. The CDR3 is 14 residues long. V was shortened by 1 base and J by 4 bases, with 7 bases between the two germline ends.